This T cell receptor (beta chain) appears in the sequencing data of a study of regulatory T cells in long-lasting Graves disease (dated by TCRdb to about 2021). Concerning the study at large: Antithyroid drugs had been taken for less than 3 months by newly diagnosed Graves' disease patients. Patients with persistent Graves' disease were compared with patients with newly diagnosed Graves' disease using TCR sequencing and RNA sequencing of peripheral blood. The study took place in China and was registered as a clinical trial. A total of roughly 33 samples underwent TCR sequencing: around 13 from persistent and approximately 20 from newly diagnosed Graves' disease patients. Overall study results and their limits: The authors noted that the small sample size was a limitation that may lower accuracy. Persistent Graves' disease patients showed lower TCR Shannon entropy and fewer highly expanded clones than newly diagnosed patients, suggesting clonal expansion. Sequencing and analysis were restricted to the TCR beta chain. Persistent patients shared more public clonotypes among themselves (fewer than 3,000) than newly diagnosed patients did (about 1,000). TRBV28, TRBJ1-2 and TRBJ2-5 were preferentially used in persistent disease, while TRBV20-1 and TRBJ2-1 were favored in newly diagnosed disease. The study examined only peripheral blood because the primary lesion, thyroid tissue, could not be accessed.

Interpreted using the paper, the time point label stands for: newly diagnosed GD, antithyroid drugs for less than 3 months. For both TCR sequencing and RNA sequencing, RNA was extracted from PBMCs using TRIzol. The diagnosis of Graves' disease was made according to American Thyroid Association guidelines. The patients came from an endocrinology department in Xi'an, China. Each patient gave about 8.1 milliliters of peripheral blood, collected in an EDTA anticoagulant tube. Ficoll Paque Plus density gradient separation was used to isolate PBMCs, and no further T cell sorting was performed. RNA quality was checked with an Agilent 2100 Bioanalyzer and agarose gel, and concentration with a NanoDrop 2000. Between the V and J ends, shortened by 2 bases and 2 bases respectively, the junction contains 9 bases. Reading the germline V gene gives CDR1 SGHDN and CDR2 FVKESK. CDR3 length: 14 amino acids, cysteine to phenylalanine. The sequence is cut down to CDR3 DNA, 42 bases in frame from base 1.

The library relied on multiplex PCR. For sequencing, an Illumina HiSeq 4000 was employed. To build TCR beta libraries, CDR3 regions were amplified by Arm-PCR using iRepertoire HTBI primers. Before sequencing, the PCR products underwent gel purification. The authors' analysis ran thus. A total of 62 TRBV and under 15 TRBJ segments were identified across samples and were used for gene usage analysis of CDR3 amino acid clonotypes. COPE and FqMerger were used to merge the filtered high-quality paired reads into contigs. BLAST was used to align contigs to IMGT TRBV, TRBD and TRBJ reference genes, and CDR3 was defined according to IMGT. Any clonotype with a frequency above 0.1% was classified as a highly expanded clone. Repertoire diversity was measured by Shannon entropy, and V-J evenness by the Gini coefficient. A clonotype found in more than one individual was treated as public. TCRdb reprocessing: public reads trimmed at Q25 with fastp, clones called with MiXCR, in-frame beta chains kept. Every CDR3 protein is listed once, alongside the most common genes and DNA of its rows. The V and J calls and clone size are TCRdb's, not the authors'. In this sample the table shows around 500,000 distinct CDR3 sequences, around 12% of which occur a single time. Roughly 8.9% of the sample is held by the ten biggest clonotypes.

This clonotype was counted many times. The antigen this receptor binds is unknown. It has no much larger one-base neighbor in the sample; base qualities were not kept. The same data also went into a second study, on T cells in Graves' hyperthyroidism and ophthalmopathy. According to the second study: A patient counted as having stable Graves' hyperthyroidism if no progression to ophthalmopathy occurred over 18 months of follow-up. Hyperthyroidism patients were aged 18 to 65 years and newly diagnosed, with disease duration of less than 2 months. The study excluded patients with uncontrolled infections, other autoimmune diseases, pregnancy or lactation. Diagnoses were based on clinical symptoms, serum thyroxine and TRAb, thyroid ultrasound and orbital computed tomography. For the first round of RT-PCR on the TCR CDR3, the HTBI primer set was used together with the Qiagen OneStep RT-PCR kit. Most expanded thyroid clonotypes (frequency above 0.001) were also found in blood, which suggests that blood repertoires may mirror thyroid immune responses. A 13 V-J signature model separated ophthalmopathy from stable hyperthyroidism, with approximately 87% sensitivity and about 81% specificity in cross-validation and 80%/75% in testing. In validation, the model predicted progression to ophthalmopathy a median of roughly 6.1 months before onset, with approximately 70% sensitivity and roughly 73% specificity. To identify TCR V-J signatures that set the groups apart, the researchers used a discovery cohort of 90 to 100 patients, made up of fewer than 50 with Graves' ophthalmopathy and some 58 with stable Graves' hyperthyroidism. Prospective prediction of ophthalmopathy was tested in an independent validation cohort of 18 to 20 hyperthyroidism patients and 15 to 17 patients who later progressed to ophthalmopathy. The 75 to 100 discovery patients were divided at random into training and test sets in a 7:3 ratio. The study also compared thyroid tissue and blood T-cell repertoires from roughly 6 Graves' hyperthyroidism patients. After blood sampling, hyperthyroidism patients were treated with methimazole at a starting dose of 30 mg daily, and ophthalmopathy patients were treated with high-dose intravenous methylprednisolone. Libraries were constructed in a second round of multiplex PCR, after which size selection and purification were carried out. Sequencing of the libraries was done on an Illumina HiSeq2000 using paired-end 100 bp reads. SOAPnuke was used to process the raw data, removing reads that contained adapters or uncalled bases, had a mean Phred below 15, or lacked an exact match to the constant primer or identifier. COPE v1.2.5 was used to merge the high-quality paired reads, and each unique nucleotide sequence was defined as a clonotype. MiTCR v1.1 was used to align the clonotypes against IMGT TRBV, TRBD and TRBJ reference segments. Only V-J combinations with frequency above 0.0001, covering about 99% of repertoires, were analysed. A TCS score was defined as the ratio between F50 (clonal expansion) and ExV (chaos), using BLOSUM62-based TCRdist between CDR3 peptides within each V-J. Welch's t-statistics and random forest reduced roughly 540 V-J features to 10 to 15, which were used in a naive Bayes classifier (R e1071). Sample size was not statistically predetermined, and blinding of investigators to group allocation was not performed. TCR Vbeta CDR3 sequencing of fewer than 150 peripheral blood samples (approximately 44 ophthalmopathy, 75 hyperthyroidism and roughly 17 progressor patients) is reported in the paper.

The receptor comes from a woman aged 25-40 years with Graves disease. Donor details come from another sample of the same person, matched by shared clones. The sequences come from peripheral blood mononuclear cells (PBMCs), collected at new diagnosis, from a patient treated with antithyroid drugs. This chain is built from TRBV14 and TRBJ1-1; a confident D gene designation cannot be given. This receptor carries the CDR3 CASSQFGPNTEAFF. The DNA is as follows: TGTGCCAGCAGCCAATTCGGGCCAAACACTGAAGCTTTCTTT.